This passage covers 7 T cell receptor beta chains from one sample sequenced in a study of cytomegalovirus exposure and HLA in healthy donors. Primers: 60 Vbeta forward and 13 Jbeta reverse. TCRdb keeps only in-frame clones here, not all; method: immunoSEQ multiplex PCR. The table lists roughly 220,000 clones, roughly 84% of them singletons. The sample taken for sequencing was PBMCs. The origin of the receptors is a man between 50 and 59 years old in good health and CMV-seronegative.

The J gene is TRBJ2-4, the V gene TRBV9, with 7 bases matching TRBD1. The ends lost 2 bases at V and 8 bases at J; junction bases unmatched: 4. The CDR3 has 13 amino acids. Germline lookup yields CDR1 SGDLS and CDR2 YYNGEE. This CDR3 reads CASSVGQVDIQYF. The CDR3 DNA reads TGTGCCAGCAGCGTCGGACAGGTGGACATTCAGTACTTC.

The gene calls are TRBV5-4 and TRBJ2-2, with 12 bases lining up with TRBD2. Germline V gene lookup returns CDR1 SGHNT and CDR2 YYREEE (reference sequence). The CDR3 has 18 residues. Trimming cost V 4 bases and J 4 bases; bases outside gene matches: 11. CDR3 protein: CASSPGLAGGPGTGELFF. CDR3 DNA sequence: TGTGCCAGCAGCCCGGGGCTAGCGGGAGGGCCCGGCACCGGGGAGCTGTTTTTT. Full variable domain (remainder filled in from reference TRBV5-4 and TRBJ2-2): ETGVTQSPTHLIKTRGQQVTLRCSSQSGHNTVSWYQQALGQGPQFIFQYYREEENGRGNFPPRFSGLQFPNYSSELNVNALELDDSALYLCASSPGLAGGPGTGELFFGEGSRLTVL.

This chain uses TRBV6-1 with TRBJ1-6, with D hard to call. The CDR3 runs 17 residues. Per the germline V gene, CDR1 is MNHNS and CDR2 is SASEGT. Trimming stripped 4 bases from V and 3 bases from J, with 16 bases between. The chain's CDR3 is CASSVRHGIYYNSPLHF. DNA of the CDR3: TGTGCCAGCAGTGTGCGACACGGCATCTACTATAATTCACCCCTCCACTTT.

This clone was seen more than once but under ten times. This sequence joins TRBV30 and TRBJ1-4; unclear D gene. Germline assignment: CDR1 GTSNPN and CDR2 SVGIG (reference sequence). This CDR3 comprises 13 residues. V lost 1 base to trimming and J lost 13 bases, with 16 bases between them. CDR3 in DNA: TGTGCCTGGAGTGCCGGGGTCGGGTTGGGACTGTTTTTT. Protein sequence: CAWSAGVGLGLFF.

Here the CDR3 reads CSVAGVSSYEQYF. In nucleotides, the CDR3 is TGCAGCGTTGCCGGGGTAAGCTCCTACGAGCAGTACTTC. The chain links TRBV29-1 to TRBJ2-5, with a weak D call TRBD2 (5 bases). The J call is doubtful: the DNA matches TRBJ2-7 better. The germline gives CDR1 SQVTM, CDR2 ANQGSEA. This CDR3 has 13 residues.

The chain uses TRBV6-5 and TRBJ1-1, with D possibly being TRBD1 (6 bases). The length of the CDR3 is 14 residues. V was clipped by 2 bases and J by 0 bases, with 7 bases between them. Germline CDR1 MNHEY, CDR2 SVGAGI. The CDR3 protein is CASSYRGLNTEAFF. CDR3 coding DNA: TGTGCCAGCAGTTACAGGGGGTTGAACACTGAAGCTTTCTTT.

This clone turned up a few times. The chain links TRBV6-5 to TRBJ2-3; possible D gene TRBD1, 6 bases. The length of the CDR3 is 14 residues. V was shortened by 6 bases and J by 6 bases, with 16 bases between the two germline ends. Germline values: CDR1 MNHEY, CDR2 SVGAGI. CDR3: CASSLRQASDTQYF. In DNA form, the CDR3 reads TGTGCCAGCAGCCTAAGACAGGCCTCGGATACGCAGTATTTT.